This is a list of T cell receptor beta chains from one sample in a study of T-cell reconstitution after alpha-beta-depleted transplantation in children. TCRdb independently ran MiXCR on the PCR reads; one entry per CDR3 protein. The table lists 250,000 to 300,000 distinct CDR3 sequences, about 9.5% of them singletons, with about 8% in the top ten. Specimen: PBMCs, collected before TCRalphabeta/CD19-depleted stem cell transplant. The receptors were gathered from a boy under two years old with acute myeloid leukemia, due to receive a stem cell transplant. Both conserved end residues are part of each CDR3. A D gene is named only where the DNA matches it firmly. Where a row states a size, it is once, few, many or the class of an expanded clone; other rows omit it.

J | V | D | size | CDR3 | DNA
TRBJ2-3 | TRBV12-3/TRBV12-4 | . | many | CASSLGPGRTDTQYF | TGTGCCAGCAGTTTAGGTCCGGGCCGCACAGATACGCAGTATTTT
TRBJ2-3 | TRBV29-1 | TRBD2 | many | CSVGLAGGADTQYF | TGCAGCGTTGGACTAGCGGGAGGAGCAGATACGCAGTATTTT
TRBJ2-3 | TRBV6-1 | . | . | CASNFRGTNTDTQYF | TGTGCCAGCAACTTCAGGGGAACAAACACAGATACGCAGTATTTT
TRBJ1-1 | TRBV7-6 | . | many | CASSLAGTGVTEAFF | TGTGCCAGCAGCTTAGCGGGAACAGGAGTCACTGAAGCTTTCTTT
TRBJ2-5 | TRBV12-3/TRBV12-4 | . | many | CASSPPGRKTQYF | TGTGCCAGCAGTCCACCAGGGCGGAAGACCCAGTACTTC
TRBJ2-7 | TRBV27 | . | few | CASSLAPGTVSYEQYF | TGTGCCAGCAGTTTGGCCCCCGGGACCGTCTCCTACGAGCAGTACTTC
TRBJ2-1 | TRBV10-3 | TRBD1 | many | CAIGNLGTVSNEQFF | TGTGCCATCGGGAACTTAGGGACAGTCAGTAATGAGCAGTTCTTC
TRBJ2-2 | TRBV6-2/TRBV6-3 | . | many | CASSKHLPGTGELFF | TGTGCCAGCAGTAAACACTTGCCAGGGACCGGGGAGCTGTTTTTT
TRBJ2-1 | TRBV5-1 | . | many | CASSLASQGEQFF | TGCGCCAGCAGCTTGGCCTCACAGGGTGAGCAGTTCTTC
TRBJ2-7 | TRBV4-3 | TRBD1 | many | CASSQGWTGTGTDEQYF | TGCGCCAGCAGCCAAGGCTGGACCGGGACAGGGACGGACGAGCAGTACTTC
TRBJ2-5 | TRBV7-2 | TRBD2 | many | CASSTGTSGQETQYF | TGTGCCAGCAGCACAGGAACTAGCGGCCAAGAGACCCAGTACTTC
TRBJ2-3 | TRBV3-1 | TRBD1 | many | CASSPARGPSDTQYF | TGTGCCAGCTCCCCTGCTAGGGGGCCGTCAGATACGCAGTATTTT
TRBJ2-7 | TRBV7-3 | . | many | CASSLYQGSYEQYF | TGTGCCAGCAGCTTATATCAAGGCTCCTACGAGCAGTACTTC
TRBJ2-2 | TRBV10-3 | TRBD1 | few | CAIRSQGATNTGELFF | TGTGCCATCAGATCACAGGGGGCGACGAACACCGGGGAGCTGTTTTTT
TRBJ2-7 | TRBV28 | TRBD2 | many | CASSLFGLAGSYEQYF | TGTGCCAGCAGTTTATTCGGACTAGCGGGATCCTACGAGCAGTACTTC
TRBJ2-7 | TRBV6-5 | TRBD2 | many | CASSYSGEGYYEQYF | TGTGCCAGCAGTTACTCAGGGGAGGGCTACTACGAGCAGTACTTC
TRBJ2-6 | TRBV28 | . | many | CASSFRVSGANVLTF | TGTGCCAGCAGTTTCAGGGTCTCTGGGGCCAACGTCCTGACTTTC
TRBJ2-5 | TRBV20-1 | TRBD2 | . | CSASKRGGRQETQYF | TGCAGTGCTAGTAAGCGGGGGGGCCGCCAAGAGACCCAGTACTTC
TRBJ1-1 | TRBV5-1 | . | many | CASSLDNEAFF | TGCGCCAGCAGCTTGGATAATGAAGCTTTCTTT
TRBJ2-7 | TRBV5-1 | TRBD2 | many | CASSLTSGRPEQYF | TGCGCCAGCAGCTTGACTAGCGGGAGACCCGAGCAGTACTTC
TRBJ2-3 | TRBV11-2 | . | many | CASSLGRNTDTQYF | TGTGCCAGCAGCTTAGGTAGAAACACAGATACGCAGTATTTT
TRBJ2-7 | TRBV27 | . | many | CASSLSNGWDYEQYF | TGTGCCAGCAGTTTATCCAACGGGTGGGACTACGAGCAGTACTTC
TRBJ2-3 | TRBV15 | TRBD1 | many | CATSPRDSPRGTQYF | TGTGCCACCAGCCCCAGGGACAGCCCCAGGGGTACGCAGTATTTT
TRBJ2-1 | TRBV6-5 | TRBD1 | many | CASSYSILRDRAYNEQFF | TGTGCCAGCAGTTACTCGATACTCCGGGACAGGGCCTACAATGAGCAGTTCTTC
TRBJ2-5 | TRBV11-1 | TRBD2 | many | CSSSSIAGGRETQYF | TGTTCCAGCAGCTCCATAGCGGGGGGGCGAGAGACCCAGTACTTC
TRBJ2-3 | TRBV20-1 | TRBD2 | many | CSASASGSADTQYF | TGCAGTGCTAGCGCTAGCGGGAGCGCAGATACGCAGTATTTT
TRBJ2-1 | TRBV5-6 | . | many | CASSSDRGPQQFF | TGTGCCAGCAGCTCAGATCGGGGCCCTCAGCAGTTCTTC
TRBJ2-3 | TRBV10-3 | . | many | CAIRIMDLNTDTQYF | TGTGCCATCAGGATCATGGATTTGAATACAGATACGCAGTATTTT
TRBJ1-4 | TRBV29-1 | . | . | CSVAGRPKEKLFF | TGCAGCGTTGCGGGAAGGCCTAAGGAAAAACTGTTTTTT
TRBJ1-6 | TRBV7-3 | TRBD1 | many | CASSQSGTENSPLHF | TGTGCCAGCAGCCAATCCGGGACAGAGAATTCACCCCTCCACTTT
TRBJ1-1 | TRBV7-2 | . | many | CASSFTWVRTEAFF | TGTGCCAGCAGCTTTACTTGGGTCCGGACTGAAGCTTTCTTT
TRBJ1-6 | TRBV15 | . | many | CATSKPRGNSPLHF | TGTGCCACCTCTAAACCTCGGGGGAATTCACCCCTCCACTTT
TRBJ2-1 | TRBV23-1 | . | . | CASTPGWEQFF | TGCGCCAGCACCCCCGGGTGGGAGCAGTTCTTC
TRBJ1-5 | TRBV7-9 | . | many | CASSLVPSNQPQHF | TGTGCCAGCAGCTTAGTTCCGAGCAATCAGCCCCAGCATTTT
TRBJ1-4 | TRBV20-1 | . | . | CCARDRGYGFFLNEKLFF | TGCTGTGCTAGAGATCGGGGCTACGGCTTTTTTTTAAATGAAAAACTGTTTTTT
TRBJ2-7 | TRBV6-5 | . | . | CASRGLWEQYF | TGTGCCAGCAGGGGGTTATGGGAGCAGTACTTC
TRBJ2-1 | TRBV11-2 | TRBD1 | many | CASSRTGQGYRNEQFF | TGTGCCAGCAGCCGGACGGGACAGGGGTACAGAAATGAGCAGTTCTTC
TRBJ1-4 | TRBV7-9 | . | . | CASSPLHGPPDEKLFF | TGTGCCAGCAGCCCTTTACACGGGCCCCCCGATGAAAAACTGTTTTTT
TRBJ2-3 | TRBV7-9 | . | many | CASSLTPPGDTQYF | TGTGCCAGCAGCTTAACCCCGCCCGGGGATACGCAGTATTTT
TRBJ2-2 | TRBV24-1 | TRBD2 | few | CATSDWAGTSLAGGPSGELFF | TGTGCCACCAGTGATTGGGCCGGGACATCACTAGCGGGAGGGCCATCCGGGGAGCTGTTTTTT
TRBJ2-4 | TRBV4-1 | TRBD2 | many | CASSQGVSGGAKNIQYF | TGCGCCAGCAGCCAAGGAGTAAGCGGGGGGGCCAAAAACATTCAGTACTTC